Only a few counts were recorded for the clone carrying this TCR beta chain. Unique molecular identifiers were added to individual cDNA molecules. MiXCR, run by TCRdb on the 5' RACE reads, gives a single entry per CDR3 protein. The sample contains just under 60,000 distinct CDR3 sequences, 7% to 8% of which appear only once. This specimen belongs to a study of early T cells in non-severe SARS-CoV-2 infection. The length of the CDR3 is 13 residues. Germline V CDR1 and CDR2: SEHNR, FQNEAQ (reference sequence). Trimming stripped 5 bases from V and 3 bases from J, with 10 bases between. The clonotype comes from an adult who was a healthcare worker with PCR-confirmed SARS-CoV-2 infection or an uninfected control (not recorded which). The chain employs TRBV7-9 and TRBJ2-5; D might be TRBD1 (6 bases). The sample was whole blood. CDR3 sequence (DNA): TGTGCCAGCAGCGACAGGAGTGAAGAGACCCAGTACTTC. Protein sequence: CASSDRSEETQYF. Drawing the rest from reference TRBV7-9 and TRBJ2-5, the complete variable domain is DTGVSQNPRHKITKRGQNVTFRCDPISEHNRLYWYRQTLGQGPEFLTYFQNEAQLEKSRLLSDRFSAERPKGSFSTLEIQRTEQGDSAMYLCASSDRSEETQYFGPGTRLLVL.